The 9 T cell receptor beta chains presented below share a single source sample, sequenced in a study of T-cell memory formation after mild COVID-19 (TCRdb year 2021). The receptor library was made with 5' RACE. Sequencing instrument: Illumina NovaSeq 6000. TCRdb applied fastp at Q25 and MiXCR to the public reads, then kept only in-frame beta chains. Every entry covers one CDR3 protein and lists the most common genes and DNA from its rows. This sample is represented by around 390,000 distinct CDR3 sequences; about a sixth of them were singletons. The top ten clonotypes cover roughly 21% of the sample. Input material: PBMCs or a T cell subset sorted from them (not recorded which). These receptors all come from a man aged 18 to 30 who had mild COVID-19 (a few samples of this study predate the infection). The sample titles of this study are shuffled in the database, so cell type and time point are left out; the donor was told from shared clones.

This clonotype has more than one count but fewer than ten. The rearrangement links TRBV28 to TRBJ2-7; D uncertain. Looked up from germline, CDR1 is MDHEN and CDR2 is SYDVKM. The CDR3 covers 13 residues. With 6 bases removed from V and 7 bases from J, the gap between germline ends came to 16 bases. The CDR3 protein is CASSRGPGREQYV. Here the CDR3 DNA reads TGTGCCAGCAGCCGCGGACCGGGTCGGGAGCAGTACGTC.

V and J are TRBV6-2 or TRBV6-3 and TRBJ1-6; D might be TRBD1 (6 bases). The CDR3 covers 14 residues. The V and J ends lost 6 bases and 7 bases respectively, with 13 bases between them. In germline, CDR1 is MNHEY, CDR2 SVGEGT. The CDR3 loop is CASSPQGWNSPLHF. The CDR3 region has the DNA TGTGCCAGCAGCCCGCAGGGGTGGAATTCACCCCTCCACTTT.

This chain links TRBV7-2 with TRBJ2-3; tentative D call: TRBD1 (6 bases). The V gene lost 2 bases and the J gene lost 2 bases, with 14 bases spanning the gap. This CDR3 comprises 16 residues. Germline V gene data show CDR1 as SGHTA and CDR2 as FQGNSA. CDR3 loop: CASSLISGVFTDTQYF. In nucleotides, the CDR3 is TGTGCCAGCAGCTTAATCTCAGGGGTTTTCACAGATACGCAGTATTTT.

This clonotype was counted only a few times. The V call is TRBV24-1, the J call TRBJ1-5; D is possibly TRBD1 (5 bases). The germline gives CDR1 KGHDR, CDR2 SFDVKD. V gave up 3 bases and J gave up 11 bases, with 19 bases separating them. This CDR3 is 15 amino acids long. In DNA, the CDR3 is TGTGCCACCAGTGATACCGGGACGGGAATTGGGTCCCAGCATTTT. It codes for CATSDTGTGIGSQHF.

This chain joins TRBV7-9 and TRBJ2-2; 11 bases agree with TRBD1. V lost 4 bases to trimming and J lost 6 bases; unmatched junction nucleotides: 4. The V gene's germline CDR1 is SEHNR and CDR2 FQNEAQ (reference sequence). CDR3 length: 15 amino acids. CDR3 residues: CASSWRTGGAGELFF. The CDR3 bases are TGTGCCAGCAGCTGGAGGACAGGGGGCGCCGGGGAGCTGTTTTTT. Supplemented by reference TRBV7-9 and TRBJ2-2, the full variable domain reads DTGVSQNPRHKITKRGQNVTFRCDPISEHNRLYWYRQTLGQGPEFLTYFQNEAQLEKSRLLSDRFSAERPKGSFSTLEIQRTEQGDSAMYLCASSWRTGGAGELFFGEGSRLTVL.

The chain employs TRBV7-9 and TRBJ1-3, with a possible D match to TRBD1 (5 bases). This CDR3 contains 15 residues. V lost 0 bases and J 1 base, leaving 7 bases between the germline ends. Germline assignment: CDR1 SEHNR and CDR2 FQNEAQ (reference sequence). This CDR3 reads CASSLAGGSGNTIYF. CDR3 nucleotide sequence: TGTGCCAGCAGCTTAGCTGGGGGGTCTGGAAACACCATATATTTT.

This clonotype was counted between two and nine times. J is TRBJ2-1 and V is TRBV14; 9 bases line up with TRBD1. The ends lost 3 bases at V and 5 bases at J; junction bases unmatched: 11. CDR1 is SGHDN and CDR2 is FVKESK in the germline V gene. The CDR3 covers 17 residues. CDR3 DNA sequence: TGTGCCAGCAGCCAGGCCTATAGGGACAGGGCCCACAATGAGCAGTTCTTC. This translates into CASSQAYRDRAHNEQFF. Variable domain in full (rest from reference TRBV14 and TRBJ2-1): EAGVTQFPSHSVIEKGQTVTLRCDPISGHDNLYWYRRVMGKEIKFLLHFVKESKQDESGMPNNRFLAERTGGTYSTLKVQPAELEDSGVYFCASSQAYRDRAHNEQFFGPGTRLTVL.

Turning to this clonotype: The junction does not match germline at one end; this may be a read error. The chain links TRBV5-5 to TRBJ2-5; 8 nucleotides line up with TRBD1. This CDR3 is built from 16 residues. Germline-derived CDR1 and CDR2 are SGHKS and YYEKEE (reference sequence). CDR3 nucleotide sequence: TGTGCCATCAGCGGTAACAGGGGGTCAGGGGTAGAGACCCAGTACTTC. Its protein is CAISGNRGSGVETQYF.

This clonotype has just a few counts. J is TRBJ2-2 and V is TRBV6-2 or TRBV6-3, with 7 bases lining up with TRBD2. The V gene end was trimmed by 3 bases and the J gene end by 4 bases; junction bases not matched to a gene: 11. The CDR3 sequence is 17 residues long. Germline CDR1 reads MNHEY; CDR2 reads SVGEGT. The chain's CDR3 is CASSYIGGLRGTGELFF. The DNA of the CDR3 is TGTGCCAGCAGTTATATCGGGGGGTTGCGTGGCACCGGGGAGCTGTTTTTT.